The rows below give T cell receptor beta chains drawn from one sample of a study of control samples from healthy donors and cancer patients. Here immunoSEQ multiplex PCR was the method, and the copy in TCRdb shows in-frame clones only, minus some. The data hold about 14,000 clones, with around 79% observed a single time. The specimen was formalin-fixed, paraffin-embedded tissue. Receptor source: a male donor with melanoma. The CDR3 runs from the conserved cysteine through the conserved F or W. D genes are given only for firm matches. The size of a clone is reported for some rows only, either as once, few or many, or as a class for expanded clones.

CASSLEPLSEQFF | - | TRBV7-9 | - | TRBJ2-1
CASSMSGGQETQYF | TRBD2 | TRBV7-9 | - | TRBJ2-5
CASFTAFNYGYTF | - | TRBV2 | - | TRBJ1-2
CASSPVHEQYF | - | TRBV6-5 | few | TRBJ2-7
CASSDFLLDYEQYF | - | TRBV2 | - | TRBJ2-7
CASSQDWGIGNQPQHF | - | TRBV4-3 | - | TRBJ1-5
CASSLTLSRAYEQYF | - | TRBV6-5 | - | TRBJ2-7
CASSQGTGVGNTIYF | TRBD1 | TRBV3-1/TRBV3-2 | - | TRBJ1-3
CATSDPSATSGGAGSETQYF | TRBD2 | TRBV24-1 | - | TRBJ2-5
CASSYLTYEQYF | - | TRBV6-6 | - | TRBJ2-7
CASSPRLAAYQETQYF | TRBD2 | TRBV6-2/TRBV6-3 | few | TRBJ2-5
CASSLDRGHNQPQHF | TRBD1 | TRBV7-2 | - | TRBJ1-5
CASSLTGRTYEQYF | - | TRBV7-2 | - | TRBJ2-7
CASSRGGQPQHF | - | TRBV7-9 | - | TRBJ1-5
CASSIGQTDYGYTF | - | TRBV19 | once | TRBJ1-2
CASSPGLTNEKLFF | - | TRBV19 | - | TRBJ1-4
CASSLSNRGLEQYF | TRBD1 | TRBV7-2 | - | TRBJ2-7